These 7 T cell receptor beta chains share one sample of origin, sequenced in a study of post-analysis software for immune sequencing data. Notes on the study in general: Five or six TRBV segments, TRBV5-6, TRBV5-1 and TRBV20-1 among them, were found more frequent in patients than controls.

TCR beta cDNA libraries had unique molecular identifiers. TCRdb passed the PCR reads through MiXCR, listing each CDR3 protein once. Counted here are fewer than 850,000 distinct CDR3 sequences, 25% to 30% occurring once; the ten biggest clones make up around 0.6%. These TCRs are of unknown antigen specificity. What was sequenced was blood. The receptors were gathered from a girl aged 5-17 years with multiple sclerosis.

The sample holds a few counts of this clonotype. This chain connects TRBV2 to TRBJ2-4, with D uncertain. The CDR3 runs 15 residues. Germline V CDR1 and CDR2: SNHLY, FYNNEI. Trimming cost V 6 bases and J 8 bases, with 20 bases left between them. CDR3 nucleotides: TGTGCCAGCAGCTATAGGACCGCCACGGCCGACATTCAGTACTTC. It translates to CASSYRTATADIQYF. The full variable domain, its missing parts supplied by reference TRBV2 and TRBJ2-4, is EPEVTQTPSHQVTQMGQEVILRCVPISNHLYFYWYRQILGQKVEFLVSFYNNEISEKSEIFDDQFSVERPDGSNFTLKIRSTKLEDSAMYFCASSYRTATADIQYFGAGTRLSVL.

The chain carries TRBV28 and TRBJ2-3, with D possibly being TRBD2 (8 bases). The V end lost 5 bases, the J end lost 1 base, and 19 bases lay between the germline ends. CDR1 is MDHEN and CDR2 is SYDVKM in the germline V gene. The CDR3 is made up of 17 amino acids. The CDR3 nucleotides are TGTGCCAGCAGTCCTTCCGGGAGGGGGCGAGGCACAGATACGCAGTATTTT. It specifies CASSPSGRGRGTDTQYF.

The chain carries TRBV3-1 and TRBJ1-1; TRBD1 matches at 12 bases. The trim removed 3 bases at V and 9 bases at J, leaving 8 bases unmatched. The CDR3 is 15 residues long. Per germline, CDR1 LGHDT and CDR2 YNNKEL (reference sequence). The CDR3 is CASSHHGTGGAKAFF. In DNA, the CDR3 is TGTGCCAGCAGCCACCACGGGACAGGGGGCGCGAAAGCTTTCTTT.

V gene TRBV20-1 combines with J gene TRBJ1-2; D uncertain. The CDR3 spans 11 residues. Between the trimmed V and J ends, which lost 3 bases and 2 bases, there was a span of 4 bases. CDR1 DFQATT and CDR2 SNEGSKA come from the germline V gene (reference sequence). The CDR3 protein is CSASGNYGYTF. CDR3 DNA sequence: TGCAGTGCTAGCGGGAACTATGGCTACACCTTC.

This clonotype was detected only a few times. The V gene is TRBV11-2, the J gene TRBJ2-5, with TRBD2 identical over 7 bases. The V and J ends lost 3 bases and 5 bases, in that order; junction bases with no gene match: 12. The germline gives CDR1 SGHAT, CDR2 FQNNGV. CDR3 length equals 16 residues. The CDR3 reads CASSFLGTLGGETQYF. In DNA form, the CDR3 reads TGTGCCAGCAGCTTTCTCGGGACTCTCGGGGGGGAGACCCAGTACTTC.

The rearrangement joins TRBV15 to TRBJ2-1; D remains ambiguous. V gave up 0 bases and J gave up 9 bases, with 18 bases separating them. The CDR3 is 16 residues long. Germline V gene data show CDR1 as LNHNV and CDR2 as YYDKDF (reference sequence). The DNA for the CDR3 is TGTGCCACCAGCAGAGATTTGGGCAGGAAAGTTGGTGAGCAGTTCTTC. It is translated as CATSRDLGRKVGEQFF.

This clonotype was observed many times. This chain joins TRBV27 and TRBJ2-7, with D perhaps TRBD1 (5 bases). The length of the CDR3 is 14 residues. Germline CDR1 and CDR2: MNHEY and SMNVEV (reference sequence). V was shortened by 4 bases and J by 5 bases, with 15 bases between the two germline ends. CDR3 in DNA: TGTGCCAGCAGTTATCAACGGTGGGGCGACGAGCAGTACTTC. It codes for CASSYQRWGDEQYF.